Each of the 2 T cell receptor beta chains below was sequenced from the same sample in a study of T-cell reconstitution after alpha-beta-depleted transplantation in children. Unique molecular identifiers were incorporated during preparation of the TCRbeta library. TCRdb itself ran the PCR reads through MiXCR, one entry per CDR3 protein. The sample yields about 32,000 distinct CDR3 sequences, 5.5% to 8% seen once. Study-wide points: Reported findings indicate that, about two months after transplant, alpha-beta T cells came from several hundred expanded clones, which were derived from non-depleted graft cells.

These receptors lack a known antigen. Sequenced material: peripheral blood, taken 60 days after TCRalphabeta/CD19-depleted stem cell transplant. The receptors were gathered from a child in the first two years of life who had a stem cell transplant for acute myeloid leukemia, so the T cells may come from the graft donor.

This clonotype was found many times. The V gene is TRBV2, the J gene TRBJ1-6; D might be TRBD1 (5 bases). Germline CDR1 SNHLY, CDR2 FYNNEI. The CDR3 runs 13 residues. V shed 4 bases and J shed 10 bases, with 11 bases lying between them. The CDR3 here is CASSAGIGSPLHF. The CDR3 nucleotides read TGTGCCAGCAGTGCAGGGATCGGATCACCCCTCCACTTT.

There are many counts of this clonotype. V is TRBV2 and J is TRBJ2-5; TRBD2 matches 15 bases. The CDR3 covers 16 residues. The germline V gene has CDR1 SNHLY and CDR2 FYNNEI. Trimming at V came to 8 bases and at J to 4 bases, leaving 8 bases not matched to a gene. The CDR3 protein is CASWRTSGGAGETQYF. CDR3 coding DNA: TGTGCCAGCTGGCGGACTAGCGGGGGGGCCGGAGAGACCCAGTACTTC. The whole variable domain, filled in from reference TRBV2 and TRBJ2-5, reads EPEVTQTPSHQVTQMGQEVILRCVPISNHLYFYWYRQILGQKVEFLVSFYNNEISEKSEIFDDQFSVERPDGSNFTLKIRSTKLEDSAMYFCASWRTSGGAGETQYFGPGTRLLVL.